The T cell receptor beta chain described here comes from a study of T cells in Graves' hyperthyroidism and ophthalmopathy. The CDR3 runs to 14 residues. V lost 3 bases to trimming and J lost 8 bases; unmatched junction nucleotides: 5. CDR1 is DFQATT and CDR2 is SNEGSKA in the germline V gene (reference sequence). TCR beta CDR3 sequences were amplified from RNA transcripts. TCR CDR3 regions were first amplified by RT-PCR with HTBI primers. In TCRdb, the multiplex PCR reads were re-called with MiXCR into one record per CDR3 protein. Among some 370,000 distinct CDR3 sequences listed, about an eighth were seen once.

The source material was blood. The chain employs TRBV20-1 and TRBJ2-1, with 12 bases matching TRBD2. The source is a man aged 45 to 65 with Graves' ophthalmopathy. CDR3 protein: CSASETSGSYEQFF. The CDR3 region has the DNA TGCAGTGCTAGTGAGACTAGCGGGAGCTATGAGCAGTTCTTC.